The 23 T cell receptor beta chains in this list originate from one sample, sequenced in a study of neoadjuvant anti-PD-1 for oral cavity cancer. The time point is: after neoadjuvant nivolumab, at surgical resection. The table came from immunoSEQ multiplex PCR; TCRdb's copy has only in-frame clones and leaves some out. The table includes some 15,000 clones, less than 80% detected once. Specimen: PBMCs, collected after nivolumab (anti-PD-1) treatment. Source of these receptors: a person aged 40 to 85 with oral cavity squamous cell carcinoma.

The J gene is TRBJ2-7, the V gene TRBV28; 8 bases are a match to TRBD2. This CDR3 spans 18 amino acids. Germline lookup yields CDR1 MDHEN and CDR2 SYDVKM. Unmatched junction bases numbered 17, after V lost 4 bases and J lost 3 bases. The chain's CDR3 is CASSYRPWTGTRHYEQYF. CDR3 sequence (DNA): TGTGCCAGCAGTTATCGCCCATGGACCGGGACTAGACACTACGAGCAGTACTTC.

This clone was seen a few times. The chain has TRBV9 and TRBJ2-7; D possibly uses TRBD1 or TRBD2 (6 bases each). The CDR3 consists of 15 residues. From germline, CDR1 is SGDLS and CDR2 YYNGEE. V was clipped by 6 bases and J by 2 bases, with 18 bases between them. CDR3 sequence reads: CASIPKGGLTYEQYF. In nucleotides, the CDR3 is TGTGCCAGCATCCCGAAAGGGGGACTGACCTACGAGCAGTACTTC.

The V gene is TRBV30, the J gene TRBJ2-7; possible D gene TRBD2, 6 bases. CDR3 size: 12 residues. The V gene lost 2 bases and the J gene lost 7 bases, with 12 bases spanning the gap. CDR1 and CDR2 (germline): GTSNPN, SVGIG (reference sequence). CDR3 sequence reads: CAWSQGAGEQYF. In DNA, the CDR3 is TGTGCCTGGAGTCAAGGGGCGGGGGAGCAGTACTTC.

V usage is TRBV5-1 and J usage is TRBJ2-6; no firm D call. V gave up 0 bases and J gave up 0 bases, with 4 bases separating them. The CDR3 is 15 amino acids. CDR1 SGHRS and CDR2 YFSETQ come from the germline V gene. The CDR3 is CASSLGGSGANVLTF. In nucleotides, the CDR3 is TGCGCCAGCAGCTTGGGGGGCTCTGGGGCCAACGTCCTGACTTTC.

The chain joins TRBV2 to TRBJ1-1; D is undetermined. Trimming cost V 4 bases and J 4 bases, with 13 bases left between them. The germline V gene has CDR1 SNHLY and CDR2 FYNNEI. The CDR3 contains 14 residues. In DNA, the CDR3 is TGTGCCAGCAGTGTGGCAGCGCTGGGCACTGAAGCTTTCTTT. This sequence encodes CASSVAALGTEAFF. The complete variable domain, with remaining parts taken from reference TRBV2 and TRBJ1-1, reads EPEVTQTPSHQVTQMGQEVILRCVPISNHLYFYWYRQILGQKVEFLVSFYNNEISEKSEIFDDQFSVERPDGSNFTLKIRSTKLEDSAMYFCASSVAALGTEAFFGQGTRLTVV.

This chain connects TRBV30 to TRBJ1-1; possible D gene TRBD1, 6 bases. The CDR3 runs to 15 residues. Trimming left V 0 bases short and J 6 bases short, with 17 bases between. Germline V gene sequence: CDR1 GTSNPN, CDR2 SVGIG (reference sequence). The CDR3 sequence is CAWSVQRVQGAEAFF. CDR3 nucleotide sequence: TGTGCCTGGAGTGTACAAAGAGTACAGGGCGCTGAAGCTTTCTTT. Full variable domain (rest looked up from reference TRBV30 and TRBJ1-1): SQTIHQWPATLVQPVGSPLSLECTVEGTSNPNLYWYRQAAGRGLQLLFYSVGIGQISSEVPQNLSASRPQDRQFILSSKKLLLSDSGFYLCAWSVQRVQGAEAFFGQGTRLTVV.

The chain combines TRBV18 with TRBJ1-5; D is perhaps TRBD1 (5 bases). Germline V gene data show CDR1 as KGHSH and CDR2 as LQKENI. CDR3 size: 14 residues. V lost 2 bases and J lost 2, with 7 bases in between. Written as DNA, the CDR3 is TGTGCCAGCTCACCAGGGGGTGGCAATCAGCCCCAGCATTTT. It specifies CASSPGGGNQPQHF.

This clone was picked up one time. The chain employs TRBV2 and TRBJ1-5, with no clear D. The CDR3 runs to 14 residues. Trimming stripped 1 base from V and 0 bases from J, with 4 bases between. Germline lookup yields CDR1 SNHLY and CDR2 FYNNEI. Here the CDR3 reads CASSEGSSNQPQHF. The CDR3 coding sequence is TGTGCCAGCAGTGAAGGCAGTAGCAATCAGCCCCAGCATTTT.

The chain combines TRBV6-1 with TRBJ1-1; 8 bases line up with TRBD1. The CDR3 length is 14 residues. Germline-derived CDR1 and CDR2 are MNHNS and SASEGT. The V segment lost 5 bases and the J segment 0 bases; nucleotides outside the gene matches: 2. The CDR3 spells CASSTGGMNTEAFF. The CDR3 DNA reads TGTGCCAGCAGTACAGGGGGAATGAACACTGAAGCTTTCTTT.

The chain combines TRBV6-6 with TRBJ2-1; D not resolved. The CDR3 runs to 13 residues. CDR1 and CDR2 (germline): MNHNY, SVGAGI (reference sequence). V was clipped by 2 bases and J by 5 bases, with 7 bases between them. This chain's CDR3 is CASSYRDDNEQFF. The CDR3 DNA reads TGTGCCAGCAGTTACCGTGATGACAATGAGCAGTTCTTC.

This clone was counted a single time. The chain combines TRBV5-1 with TRBJ2-2; D is possibly TRBD2 (7 bases). In germline, CDR1 is SGHRS, CDR2 YFSETQ. V shed 4 bases and J shed 2 bases, with 12 bases lying between them. The CDR3 is 15 residues long. The CDR3 DNA follows: TGCGCCAGCAGCGGGGGGGCGCCCAACACCGGGGAGCTGTTTTTT. It translates to CASSGGAPNTGELFF.

This sequence joins TRBV28 and TRBJ1-2; 9 nucleotides line up with TRBD1. V lost 5 bases and J lost 6; bases outside the gene matches: 7. CDR3 length equals 14 residues. Germline CDR1 and CDR2: MDHEN and SYDVKM. The CDR3 DNA reads TGTGCCAGCAGTACCCCCGGGACAGGGAATGGCTACACCTTC. Amino acids: CASSTPGTGNGYTF.

This rearrangement joins TRBV5-1 to TRBJ2-1; maybe TRBD2 (6 bases). Germline CDR1 is SGHRS and CDR2 is YFSETQ. The CDR3 has 17 residues. Trimming cost V 2 bases and J 2 bases, with 17 bases left between them. The CDR3 protein is CASSLGWRGGPYNEQFF. The CDR3 nucleotides read TGCGCCAGCAGCTTAGGGTGGAGGGGAGGTCCCTACAATGAGCAGTTCTTC.

The chain joins TRBV6-4 to TRBJ1-1; D remains ambiguous. V was trimmed by 3 bases and J by 0 bases, leaving 5 bases between them. Germline assignment: CDR1 MRHNA and CDR2 SNTAGT. The CDR3 spans 13 residues. Here the CDR3 reads CASSDGVNTEAFF. CDR3 sequence (DNA): TGTGCCAGCAGTGATGGAGTGAACACTGAAGCTTTCTTT.

The chain is built from TRBV7-2 and TRBJ2-1, with 9 bases that match TRBD2. Unmatched junction bases numbered 5, after V lost 3 bases and J lost 5 bases. The CDR3 consists of 15 residues. Per germline, CDR1 SGHTA and CDR2 FQGNSA. In DNA form, the CDR3 reads TGTGCCAGCAGCTTGAGGCTAGCGGGACACAATGAGCAGTTCTTC. Protein product: CASSLRLAGHNEQFF.

V usage is TRBV5-1 and J usage is TRBJ1-2, with D perhaps TRBD1 (6 bases). Germline CDR1 SGHRS, CDR2 YFSETQ. The CDR3 length is 12 residues. The V gene lost 0 bases and the J gene lost 8 bases, with 8 bases spanning the gap. As DNA, the CDR3 is TGCGCCAGCAGCTTGGACAGGGAGGGCTACACCTTC. Amino acids: CASSLDREGYTF.

V gene TRBV10-2 combines with J gene TRBJ2-2; D not resolved. The CDR3 consists of 12 residues. V dropped 6 bases and J dropped 1 base, with 3 bases sitting between them. Germline V gene sequence: CDR1 WSHSY, CDR2 SAAADI. The CDR3 reads CASRQNTGELFF. CDR3 coding DNA: TGCGCCAGCAGACAGAACACCGGGGAGCTGTTTTTT.

The rearrangement uses TRBV28 and TRBJ2-2; D remains unclear. This CDR3 region has 12 residues. Germline CDR1 and CDR2: MDHEN and SYDVKM. V was clipped by 5 bases and J by 6 bases, with 7 bases between them. The CDR3 sequence is CASSLQSGELFF. The CDR3 DNA reads TGTGCCAGCAGTCTTCAATCCGGGGAGCTGTTTTTT.

V is TRBV6-5 and J is TRBJ1-5; 9 nucleotides align to TRBD1. After removal of 6 bases from V and 7 bases from J, the junction contained 7 bases not matched to a gene. CDR1 is MNHEY and CDR2 is SVGAGI in the germline V gene. CDR3 length: 14 residues. The CDR3 here is CASREQGAGQPQHF. CDR3 nucleotides: TGTGCCAGCAGGGAACAGGGGGCTGGGCAGCCCCAGCATTTT.

Only a few counts were recorded for this clone. This chain joins TRBV6-1 and TRBJ2-1, with TRBD2 identical over 7 bases. The germline V gene has CDR1 MNHNS and CDR2 SASEGT. CDR3 size: 15 residues. Unmatched junction bases numbered 4, after V lost 1 base and J lost 4 bases. The CDR3 loop reads CASSEGGGSYNEQFF. CDR3 bases: TGTGCCAGCAGTGAAGGTGGCGGGAGTTACAATGAGCAGTTCTTC.

V gene TRBV29-1 combines with J gene TRBJ1-1; D possibly corresponds to TRBD1 (5 bases). With 6 bases removed from V and 4 bases from J, the gap between germline ends came to 15 bases. The germline CDR1 and CDR2 sequences are SQVTM and ANQGSEA. The CDR3 runs to 13 residues. The CDR3 here is CSVRQGGSTEAFF. CDR3 bases: TGCAGCGTGAGGCAGGGAGGTAGCACTGAAGCTTTCTTT.

This clone was detected a few times. This sequence joins TRBV7-6 and TRBJ1-1; D is perhaps TRBD1 (6 bases). CDR1 is SGHVS, CDR2 FNYEAQ, per germline. The CDR3 totals 15 residues. Trimming left V 4 bases short and J 1 base short, with 13 bases between. CDR3 in DNA: TGTGCCAGCAGCTCCTACAGGGAAGGGAACACTGAAGCTTTCTTT. It is translated as CASSSYREGNTEAFF. The whole variable domain, remainder taken from reference TRBV7-6 and TRBJ1-1, is GAGVSQSPRYKVTKRGQDVALRCDPISGHVSLYWYRQALGQGPEFLTYFNYEAQQDKSGLPNDRFSAERPEGSISTLTIQRTEQRDSAMYRCASSSYREGNTEAFFGQGTRLTVV.

This chain joins TRBV5-1 and TRBJ2-2, with 7 bases aligning to TRBD2. V lost 7 bases, J lost 6 bases, and 9 bases stayed unmatched. The CDR3 length is 14 residues. Looked up from germline, CDR1 is SGHRS and CDR2 is YFSETQ. The CDR3 region has the DNA TGCGCCAGCGTTAAGGCGGGAGACCCCGGGGAGCTGTTTTTT. Translating gives CASVKAGDPGELFF.